The clone carrying this T cell receptor (beta chain) was seen at least ten times. What it binds is unknown. TCRdb itself ran the RT-PCR reads through MiXCR, one entry per CDR3 protein. The data show approximately 520,000 distinct CDR3 sequences, with over 25% seen just once and approximately 2% held by the top ten. The CDR3 contains 14 residues. Germline values: CDR1 SGHDT, CDR2 YYEEEE. The V end lost 5 bases, the J end lost 6 bases, and 16 bases lay between the germline ends. These data originate in a study of response to subunit inactivated influenza vaccine. Study outcomes and limitations: The authors suggested that every seasonal influenza vaccination recruits few new T cells.

The chain is built from TRBV5-6 and TRBJ2-3; weak D call: TRBD1 (6 bases). This clonotype was sampled from a man between 45 and 60 years old who received an inactivated influenza vaccine. Material: CD4+ T cells sorted from PBMCs, obtained about 5 days after vaccination. The DNA of the CDR3 is TGTGCCAGCAGTAGTAATGGGGGCAGGGATACGCAGTATTTT. Protein sequence: CASSSNGGRDTQYF.